Below, one T cell receptor (beta chain) is given with its context. Its recognized antigen is unknown. No clone much larger than this one lies a single base away; base qualities are absent. Reading from cysteine to phenylalanine, the CDR3 counts 16 amino acids. Just the 48-base CDR3 DNA is kept, in frame starting at base 1. The germline V gene provides CDR1 SGDLS and CDR2 YYNGEE. V is shortened by 2 bases, J by 0 bases, and the region joining them spans 12 bases. The cohort consisted of 600 or so healthy bone marrow donors. At the time of sampling, all cohort members were nominally healthy, though unrecorded immune exposures were likely present. The donor tested CMV seronegative and was one of the 352 seronegative cohort members. Each donor provided a peripheral blood sample, and peripheral blood mononuclear cells were used for TCR beta sequencing. The Qiagen DNeasy Blood Extraction Kit was used to extract genomic DNA from the blood cell samples.

The sample is drawn from a study of cytomegalovirus exposure and HLA in healthy donors (dated by TCRdb to 2016 to 2017). Describing the broader study: An earlier analysis of 587 of the donors reported over 250 Gb of sequence data and around 120 million unique TCR beta sequences obtained from 180 million or so T cells. An early release covering roughly 600 HLA-typed donors comprised roughly 300 gigabases of sequencing data and tens of millions of unique TCR sequences. High-throughput TCR immunosequencing, statistical association of individual TCRs with disease status, and machine learning were combined to predict cytomegalovirus infection status. To decide whether each TCR beta V gene segment behaved as functional or pseudogenic, an earlier analysis of some 600 of the donors relied on high-throughput TCR beta sequencing. Class I and class II HLA loci were covered by the typing at four-digit resolution. Alongside the repertoire data, information on donor age, sex, ethnicity and CMV serostatus was compiled. A later analysis re-examined previously published TCR beta repertoires from more than 650 donors and added high-resolution HLA genotyping to investigate patterns of TCR occurrence. Among around 400 genotyped donors of the cohort, an average of around 240,000 unique TCR beta nucleotide sequences were sequenced per donor, around 18% of them non-productive. The T cell repertoires of 666 subjects were profiled by immunosequencing and related to cytomegalovirus serostatus. A few DR-DQ haplotypes were treated as single units for association and clustering because of strong linkage in the cohort. Of the roughly 390 genotyped donors, more than 75% were placed in the genetic ancestry cluster associated with self-reported Caucasian donors. All discovery cohort repertoires had been generated on a single sequencing platform. A separate validation cohort of some 130 different subjects was used in addition to the 666-subject first cohort. In a later genetic analysis, genome-wide SNP genotypes for about 65% of the 666 donors were used, and that subset was treated as a discovery cohort. The study was designed to test whether signatures of past pathogen exposure could be identified by cataloging public T cell receptors. Rather than using new phenotypic data, the later analysis identified candidate immune exposures from TCR beta sequences and from how often those sequences occurred across donors. The number of donors typed differed by locus, with about 629-640 for A, B, C, DRB1 and DQB1, around 520 for DQA1, 600 to 610 for DPA1, and 450 to 480 for DPB1.

What the authors observed across the whole study: Strong co-occurrence of HLA alleles, especially DR and DQ, made assigning TCR associations to individual alleles difficult. The sequencing pipeline was judged likely to have produced a cluster of highly shared sequence variants as a technical artifact. Because HLA typing was unavailable for some donors at each locus, only the typed subset was used in association tests. The cohort was sequenced for TCR beta chains only, and without alpha or paired-chain data the features that could be detected were limited. The 87-base-pair reads could not distinguish some IMGT-functional V segments, including TRBV6-2 and TRBV6-3, so those segments were excluded. In a later analysis, the rate of TCR association differed among HLA loci, with DRB1 alleles having the most associated TCRs and HLA-C alleles having the fewest. Specific HLA alleles were associated with roughly 16,000 TCR beta sequences at a false discovery rate of 0.05 in a later analysis. Cytomegalovirus status was reported to be diagnosed by the classifier with high specificity and sensitivity in both the original and validation cohorts. V-gene and J-gene trimming of TCR beta chains was associated with a missense DCLRE1C variant in a later genetic analysis, and the association was replicated in an independent cohort. In a later analysis, several top co-occurrence clusters were reported to appear linked to parvovirus B19, influenza, CMV and Epstein-Barr virus. The presence/absence analyses assumed that sequencing depth was roughly uniform across donors, and that assumption may not be true. Linkage disequilibrium might explain the correlated functional status among segregating V segments, but an unknown experimental factor could not be excluded. Most TCR sequences were seen in very few donors, while some public TCRs were found in many individuals. In a later analysis, most CMV-associated TCR beta chains were found to appear HLA-restricted, with HLA associations seemingly driven largely by CMV exposure. For the cohort, immune exposure information was limited to CMV serostatus. The authors suggested that the approach could potentially be generalized to other disease states and immunological phenotypes. In a later genetic analysis, fewer N-insertions in productive TCRs were reported among donors in an Asian-associated ancestry cluster than the roughly 640-donor mean. Because counts were too low, about 18 rarely observed V segments, including chromosome 9 orphons, were left out of the earlier analysis of some 600 of the donors. Three of the identified cytomegalovirus-associated TCR beta chains were confirmed in vitro to be specific for cytomegalovirus antigens. A further reported finding was that TCR beta sequences accurately predicted the HLA-A and HLA-B alleles for most subjects in the first cohort. An earlier analysis of approximately 540 of the donors showed that most TCR beta V segments appeared in productive rearrangements either about 87% or about 30% of the time, which broadly matched IMGT annotations. The study listed approximately 150 TCR beta chains as associated with cytomegalovirus. In a later analysis, HLA-associated TCR beta chains were found to be more clonally expanded and to have lower generation probabilities than equally common non-associated chains.

Library preparation used the immunoSEQ multiplex PCR assay. For the multiplex PCR, a mixture combining 60 forward primers for TCR Vbeta segments and 13 reverse primers for TCR Jbeta segments was used. A multiplex PCR assay on genomic DNA amplified the CDR3 region of rearranged TCR beta genes. The amplified TCR beta libraries were sequenced on the Illumina HiSeq System as 87-base-pair reads. Concerning the study's data processing: In a later analysis, roughly 80 million unique TCR beta chains were counted across the approximately 670 repertoires, and roughly 11 million of these chains were shared by at least two donors. Raw reads were error-corrected and collapsed into unique sequences with a nearest-neighbor algorithm that merged closely related sequences to remove PCR and sequencing errors. Alignment of CDR3 sequences to IMGT reference sequences was used to assign V, D and J gene segments. For a sequence to be retained, a match of at least six nucleotides to both a V gene segment and a J gene segment was required. A rearrangement was called productive if the CDR3 had no stop codons and remained in frame with V and J, and every other rearrangement was called non-productive. CDR3 was defined according to IMGT convention as the region running from the second conserved V-encoded cysteine to the conserved J-encoded phenylalanine. Sequences without an unambiguous match to a single V gene segment were excluded from the earlier analysis of several hundred of the donors. An earlier analysis of 587 of the donors called V segments functional above 56.7% productive rearrangements and segregating when the between-donor standard deviation exceeded 5%. A statistical classification framework was built for diagnosing cytomegalovirus status from the catalog of TCR beta chain sequences. In a later analysis, V and J genes were assigned by comparing TCR nucleotide sequences against IMGT/GENE-DB human TR gene sequences. A later analysis assigned CDR3 sequences and most-parsimonious VDJ recombination scenarios with the TCRdist pipeline. A later analysis defined each TCR beta chain by its CDR3 amino acid sequence plus V-gene family, and excluded reads lacking a unique V-gene family. To address suspected cross-contamination and a sequencing artifact, a later analysis removed over 500 highly shared, low-generation-probability nucleotide sequences. For each public chain, a later analysis derived a clonal expansion index from normalized ranks of inferred template counts within each repertoire. A later analysis computed generation probabilities with a VDJ recombination model fitted to out-of-frame rearrangements, and checked the results against IGoR. In a later analysis, TCR-TCR, TCR-HLA and TCR-CMV co-occurrence was scored with hypergeometric tests, and a repertoire-size bias correction was applied to TCR pairs. To estimate false discovery rates, a later analysis permuted the HLA or CMV assignments 20 times. A later analysis grouped co-occurring TCRs with DBSCAN, adding TCRdist sequence similarity when clustering within HLA-allele-positive subsets. Repertoires with fewer than 30,000 or more than 120,000 public chains were left out of co-occurrence clustering, as were about 5 repertoires with anomalous nucleotide sharing. Not all clones reach the TCRdb copy of this immuneACCESS table, which keeps in-frame sequences only. Checked studies attribute under half of the gap to unresolved V genes and leave the rest unexplained. D and trimming were read from the DNA, whereas the V and J calls and clone size are those reported in that table. In this sample the table shows around 170,000 clones, around 78% of which occur a single time. Under 2% of the sample belongs to the ten largest clones.

Sequencing was carried out using PBMCs. The chain links TRBV9 with TRBJ2-1; TRBD2 might be the D gene, on 6 matching bases. This sequence originates from a young man in good health and CMV-seronegative. The CDR3 here reads CASSVDYWSSYNEQFF. The sequence in DNA is TGTGCCAGCAGCGTGGACTACTGGAGCTCCTACAATGAGCAGTTCTTC.